The present TCR beta chain was sequenced within a study of identical twins. Study findings and constraints: Weaker excess twin sharing was seen among beta out-of-frame sequences. The authors drew conclusions from cross-sectional statistical analysis rather than following the same donors.

Unique molecular identifiers were present on the cDNA, and a universal primer site came from template switching. TCRdb analysed the 5' RACE reads with MiXCR anew, one entry per CDR3 protein. The table has 420,000 or so distinct CDR3 sequences, roughly 18% seen once. This clonotype was seen ten or more times. Its antigen is not identified. The CDR3 is 14 residues long. Germline V gives CDR1 MNHNS, CDR2 SASEGT. V lost 7 bases to trimming and J lost 5 bases, with 18 bases between them. The source is a man aged 50 to 59 in good health. Sequencing was done on a sample of naive T cells sorted from blood. The chain joins TRBV6-1 to TRBJ2-7; the D gene could be TRBD1 or TRBD2 (5 bases each). The CDR3 here is CASKVMGVVNEQYF. As DNA, the CDR3 is TGTGCCAGCAAAGTTATGGGGGTAGTGAACGAGCAGTACTTC.